This TCR beta chain was identified in a study of T cell changes during pregnancy in multiple sclerosis. The CDR3 runs to 14 residues. The J segment lost 4 bases and the V segment lost 6 bases, leaving 6 bases of the junction unmatched. Germline V CDR1 and CDR2: MNHEY, SMNVEV (reference sequence). Method: immunoSEQ multiplex PCR; TCRdb's copy keeps in-frame clones and lacks some. The sample has 30,000 to 45,000 clones; 91% are singletons. The gene calls are TRBV27 and TRBJ1-3; 7 bases are shared with TRBD1. The clonotype was recovered from a female donor with multiple sclerosis, enrolled in a pregnancy study. Here the sequenced sample was CD8+ T cells from peripheral blood mononuclear cells, taken before pregnancy. In DNA, the CDR3 is TGTGCCAGCAGCTTAAAGGGGGCGGGAAACACCATATATTTT. It encodes CASSLKGAGNTIYF.